The TCR beta chain described here comes from a study of cytomegalovirus exposure and HLA in healthy donors. The CDR3 spans 13 residues. Germline V gives CDR1 MNHNS, CDR2 SASEGT. Trimming cost V 7 bases and J 8 bases; bases outside gene matches: 5. 60 Vbeta and 13 Jbeta primers were used in PCR. Sequencing used immunoSEQ multiplex PCR; TCRdb keeps in-frame clones, though not all of them. The sample yields 100,000 to 150,000 clones, 76% seen once. The chain carries TRBV6-1 and TRBJ2-1; TRBD2 agrees at 10 bases. The clonotype originates from a female donor in good health and CMV-seropositive. Input material: PBMCs. DNA of the CDR3: TGTGCCAGCACCCTAGCGGGAGCACATGAGCAGTTCTTC. It specifies CASTLAGAHEQFF.